The next 8 T cell receptor beta chains were all read from a single sample in a study of CD4 T cells in relation to SARS-CoV-2 and coronaviruses. These receptors have no identified antigens. This table comes from immunoSEQ multiplex PCR, and its TCRdb copy is limited to in-frame clones, with some not included. The sample has around 31,000 clones, around three quarters seen once. The specimen sequenced was memory CD4+ T cells from PBMCs, cultured in vitro. Every receptor here comes from an adult with COVID-19.

This chain uses TRBV28 with TRBJ2-1; TRBD2 is a possible D gene (5 bases). Trimming cost V 4 bases and J 9 bases, with 7 bases left between them. The CDR3 length is 11 residues. CDR1 and CDR2 from the germline V gene are MDHEN and SYDVKM. The CDR3 region is CASSSAGEQFF. The CDR3 region has the DNA TGTGCCAGCAGTTCGGCGGGTGAGCAGTTCTTC.

This clone was seen a handful of times. V gene TRBV3-1 (or the pseudogene TRBV3-2) combines with J gene TRBJ1-4; TRBD1 aligns across 8 bases. Germline V gives CDR1 LGHDT, CDR2 YNNKEL (reference sequence). The J segment lost 7 bases and the V segment lost 4 bases, leaving 2 bases of the junction unmatched. The CDR3 has 13 residues. The DNA for the CDR3 is TGTGCCAGCAGCCTGACAGGGGCTGAAAAACTGTTTTTT. Its protein product is CASSLTGAEKLFF.

This clone occurred once. V usage is TRBV2 and J usage is TRBJ2-5, with 9 bases fitting TRBD1. The V gene's germline CDR1 is SNHLY and CDR2 FYNNEI. The J segment lost 4 bases and the V segment lost 7 bases, leaving 10 bases of the junction unmatched. The CDR3 loop spans 15 amino acids. The CDR3 reads CASIRGQGGRETQYF. The DNA for the CDR3 is TGTGCCAGCATACGGGGACAGGGAGGGAGAGAGACCCAGTACTTC.

J is TRBJ1-2 and V is TRBV24-1; 9 bases are shared with TRBD1. The CDR3 has 17 amino acids. Germline CDR1 KGHDR, CDR2 SFDVKD. V shed 5 bases, J shed 2 bases, and the junction held 11 bases outside the gene matches. The DNA of the CDR3 is TGTGCCACCAGTGGCGCCCCCGGACAGGGGACCAACTATGGCTACACCTTC. This gives the protein CATSGAPGQGTNYGYTF.

The chain is built from TRBV19 and TRBJ2-7, with TRBD2 matching over 10 bases. Germline trimming cut 3 bases from V and 1 base from J; bases unmatched to any gene: 3. This CDR3 is built from 15 residues. Germline V CDR1 and CDR2: LNHDA, SQIVND (reference sequence). CDR3 coding DNA: TGTGCCAGTAGTATCTCTAGCGGGAGTTCCTACGAGCAGTACTTC. This encodes CASSISSGSSYEQYF.

This chain uses TRBV4-1 with TRBJ1-2; D uncertain. V was trimmed by 1 base and J by 7 bases, leaving 16 bases between them. Germline CDR1 and CDR2: MGHRA and YSYEKL. The CDR3 has 15 residues. The CDR3 DNA is TGCGCCAGCAGCCAAGCGGGAGGAGCCCCCCGTGGCTACACCTTC. Translated: CASSQAGGAPRGYTF.

The CDR3 region is CASSQGLAGGPTGELFF. CDR3 DNA: TGCGCCAGCAGCCAAGGACTAGCGGGAGGGCCTACCGGGGAGCTGTTTTTT. The rearrangement joins TRBV4-3 to TRBJ2-2; 14 bases are shared with TRBD2. Germline trimming cut 1 base from V and 5 bases from J; bases unmatched to any gene: 3. The germline gives CDR1 LGHNA, CDR2 YSLEER. The CDR3 runs 17 residues.

This clone was detected only a few times. The CDR3 protein is CASSPAWGSDTGELFF. CDR3 DNA sequence: TGTGCCAGTAGTCCAGCTTGGGGGTCCGACACCGGGGAGCTGTTTTTT. The gene calls are TRBV19 and TRBJ2-2; TRBD1 or TRBD2 may be the D gene (5 bases each). Germline lookup yields CDR1 LNHDA and CDR2 SQIVND (reference sequence). The CDR3 runs 16 residues. With 5 bases removed from V and 3 bases from J, the gap between germline ends came to 16 bases.